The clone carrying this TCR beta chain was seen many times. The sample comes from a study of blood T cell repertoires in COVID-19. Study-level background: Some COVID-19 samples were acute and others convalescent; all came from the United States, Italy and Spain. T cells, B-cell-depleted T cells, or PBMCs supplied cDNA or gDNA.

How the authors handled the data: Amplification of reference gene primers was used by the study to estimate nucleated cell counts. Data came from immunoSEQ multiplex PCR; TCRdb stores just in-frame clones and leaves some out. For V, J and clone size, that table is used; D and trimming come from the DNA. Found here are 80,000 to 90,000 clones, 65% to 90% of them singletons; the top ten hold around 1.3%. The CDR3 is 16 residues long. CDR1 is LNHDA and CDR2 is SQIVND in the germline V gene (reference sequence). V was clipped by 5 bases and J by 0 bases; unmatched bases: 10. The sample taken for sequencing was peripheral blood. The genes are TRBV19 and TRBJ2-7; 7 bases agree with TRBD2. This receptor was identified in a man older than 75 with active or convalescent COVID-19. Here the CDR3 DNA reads TGTGCCAGTAGTTGGGGGGGGAAGATCTCCTCCTACGAGCAGTACTTC. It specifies CASSWGGKISSYEQYF.